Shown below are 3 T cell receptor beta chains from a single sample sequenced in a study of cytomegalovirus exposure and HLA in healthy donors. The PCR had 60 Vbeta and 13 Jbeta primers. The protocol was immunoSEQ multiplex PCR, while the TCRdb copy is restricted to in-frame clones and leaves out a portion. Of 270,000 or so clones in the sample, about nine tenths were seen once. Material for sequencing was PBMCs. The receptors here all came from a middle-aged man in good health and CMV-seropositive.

CDR3 DNA: TGCGCCAGCAGTCCCGCGGGGGACACCGGGGAGCTGTTTTTT. Its translation is CASSPAGDTGELFF. The V call is TRBV10-1, the J call TRBJ2-2, with 7 nucleotides matching TRBD2. There are 14 residues in the CDR3. The trim removed 5 bases at V and 3 bases at J, leaving 3 bases unmatched. From germline, CDR1 is WNHNN and CDR2 SYGVQD (reference sequence).

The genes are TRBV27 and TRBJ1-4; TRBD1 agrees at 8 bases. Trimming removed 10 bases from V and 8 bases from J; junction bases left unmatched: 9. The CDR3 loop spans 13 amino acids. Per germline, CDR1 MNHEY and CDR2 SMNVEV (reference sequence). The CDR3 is CATAGGAGEKLFF. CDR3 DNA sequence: TGTGCCACCGCAGGGGGCGCTGGAGAAAAACTGTTTTTT.

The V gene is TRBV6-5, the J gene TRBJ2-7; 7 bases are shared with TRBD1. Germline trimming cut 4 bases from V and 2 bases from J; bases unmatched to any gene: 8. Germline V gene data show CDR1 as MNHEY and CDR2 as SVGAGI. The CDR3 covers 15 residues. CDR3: CASSFWTGTTYEQYF. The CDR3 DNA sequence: TGTGCCAGCAGTTTCTGGACAGGTACCACCTACGAGCAGTACTTC.